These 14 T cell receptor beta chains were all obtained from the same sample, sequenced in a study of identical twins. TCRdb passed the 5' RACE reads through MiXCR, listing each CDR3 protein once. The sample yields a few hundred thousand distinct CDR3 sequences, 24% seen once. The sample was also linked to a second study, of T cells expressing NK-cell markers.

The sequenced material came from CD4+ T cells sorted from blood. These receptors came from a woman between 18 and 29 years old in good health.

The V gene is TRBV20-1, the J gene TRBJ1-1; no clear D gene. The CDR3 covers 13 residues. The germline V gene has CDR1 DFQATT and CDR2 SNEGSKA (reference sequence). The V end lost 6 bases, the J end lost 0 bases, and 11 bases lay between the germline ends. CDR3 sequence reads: CSASRPLNTEAFF. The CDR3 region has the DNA TGCAGTGCCTCTCGGCCCCTGAACACTGAAGCTTTCTTT.

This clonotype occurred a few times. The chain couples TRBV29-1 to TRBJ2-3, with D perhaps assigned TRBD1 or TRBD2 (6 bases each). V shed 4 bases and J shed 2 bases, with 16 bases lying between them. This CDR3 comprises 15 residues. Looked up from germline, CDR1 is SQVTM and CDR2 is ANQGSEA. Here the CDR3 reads CSVVSGAVITDTQYF. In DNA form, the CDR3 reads TGCAGCGTTGTCTCGGGGGCAGTGATCACAGATACGCAGTATTTT.

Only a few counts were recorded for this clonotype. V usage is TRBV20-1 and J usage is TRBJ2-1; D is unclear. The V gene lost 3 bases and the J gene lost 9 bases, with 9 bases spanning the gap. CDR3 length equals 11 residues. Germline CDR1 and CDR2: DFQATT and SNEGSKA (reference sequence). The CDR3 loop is CSARPQVEQFF. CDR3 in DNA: TGCAGTGCTAGGCCCCAAGTTGAGCAGTTCTTC.

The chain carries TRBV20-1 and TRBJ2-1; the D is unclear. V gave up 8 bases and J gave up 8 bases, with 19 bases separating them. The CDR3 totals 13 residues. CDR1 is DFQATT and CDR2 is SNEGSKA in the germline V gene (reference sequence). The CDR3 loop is CSTSWAPRHEQFF. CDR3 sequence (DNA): TGCAGTACCTCTTGGGCCCCAAGGCATGAGCAGTTCTTC.

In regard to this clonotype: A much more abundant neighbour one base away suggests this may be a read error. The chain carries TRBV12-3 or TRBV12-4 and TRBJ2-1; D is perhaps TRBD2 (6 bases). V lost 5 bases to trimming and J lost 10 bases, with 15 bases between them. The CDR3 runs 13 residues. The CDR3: CASSVGREGEQFF. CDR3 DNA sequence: TGTGCCAGCAGTGTAGGGCGGGAAGGAGAGCAGTTCTTC.

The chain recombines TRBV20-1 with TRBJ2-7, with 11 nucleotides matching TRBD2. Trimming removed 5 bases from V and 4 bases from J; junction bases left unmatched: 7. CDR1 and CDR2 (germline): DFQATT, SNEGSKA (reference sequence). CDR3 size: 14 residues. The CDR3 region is CSASTSGRLYEQYF. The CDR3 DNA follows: TGCAGTGCTTCAACTAGCGGGAGATTGTACGAGCAGTACTTC.

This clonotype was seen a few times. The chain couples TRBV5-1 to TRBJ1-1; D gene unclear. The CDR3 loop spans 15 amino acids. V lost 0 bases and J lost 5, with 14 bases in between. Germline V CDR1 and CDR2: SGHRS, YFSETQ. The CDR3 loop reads CASSLATGGQTEAFF. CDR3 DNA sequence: TGCGCCAGCAGCTTGGCCACGGGCGGGCAAACTGAAGCTTTCTTT. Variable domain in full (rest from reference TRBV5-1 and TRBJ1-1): KAGVTQTPRYLIKTRGQQVTLSCSPISGHRSVSWYQQTPGQGLQFLFEYFSETQRNKGNFPGRFSGRQFSNSRSEMNVSTLELGDSALYLCASSLATGGQTEAFFGQGTRLTVV.

The DNA of the CDR3 is TGTGCCAGCAGCTCACTCGATACGGAGCAGTTCTTC. It yields the protein CASSSLDTEQFF. The chain uses TRBV7-6 and TRBJ2-1; D not certain. Trimming removed 4 bases at V and 10 bases at J, with 11 bases between. The CDR3 runs 12 residues. Germline CDR1 reads SGHVS; CDR2 reads FNYEAQ.

The CDR3 reads CATSSVRVGGYTF. The CDR3 bases are TGTGCCACCAGCAGCGTGAGGGTTGGAGGCTACACCTTC. The chain links TRBV15 to TRBJ1-2; no firm D call. The germline V gene encodes CDR1 LNHNV and CDR2 YYDKDF (reference sequence). V was pared by 3 bases and J by 8 bases, with 13 bases between. The CDR3 covers 13 residues.

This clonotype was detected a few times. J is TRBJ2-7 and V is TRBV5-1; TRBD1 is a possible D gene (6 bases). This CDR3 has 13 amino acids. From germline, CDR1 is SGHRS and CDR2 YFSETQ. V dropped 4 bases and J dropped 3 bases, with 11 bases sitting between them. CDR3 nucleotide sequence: TGCGCCAGCAGCCCAGGACAGTACTACGAGCAGTACTTC. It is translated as CASSPGQYYEQYF. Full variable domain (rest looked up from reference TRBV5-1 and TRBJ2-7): KAGVTQTPRYLIKTRGQQVTLSCSPISGHRSVSWYQQTPGQGLQFLFEYFSETQRNKGNFPGRFSGRQFSNSRSEMNVSTLELGDSALYLCASSPGQYYEQYFGPGTRLTVT.

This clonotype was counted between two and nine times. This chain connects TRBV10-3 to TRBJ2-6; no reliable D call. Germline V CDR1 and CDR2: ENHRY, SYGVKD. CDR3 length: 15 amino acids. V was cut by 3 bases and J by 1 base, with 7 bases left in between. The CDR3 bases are TGTGCCATCAGTGATGTCGATTCTGGGGCCAACGTCCTGACTTTC. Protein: CAISDVDSGANVLTF.

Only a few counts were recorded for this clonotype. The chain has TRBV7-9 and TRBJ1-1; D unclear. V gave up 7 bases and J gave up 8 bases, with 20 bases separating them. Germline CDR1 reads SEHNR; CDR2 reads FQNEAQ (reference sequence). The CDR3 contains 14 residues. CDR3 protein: CASTSKVLRTEAFF. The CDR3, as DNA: TGTGCCAGCACTTCGAAGGTGTTGAGGACCGAAGCTTTCTTT. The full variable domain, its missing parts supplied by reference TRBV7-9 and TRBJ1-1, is DTGVSQNPRHKITKRGQNVTFRCDPISEHNRLYWYRQTLGQGPEFLTYFQNEAQLEKSRLLSDRFSAERPKGSFSTLEIQRTEQGDSAMYLCASTSKVLRTEAFFGQGTRLTVV.

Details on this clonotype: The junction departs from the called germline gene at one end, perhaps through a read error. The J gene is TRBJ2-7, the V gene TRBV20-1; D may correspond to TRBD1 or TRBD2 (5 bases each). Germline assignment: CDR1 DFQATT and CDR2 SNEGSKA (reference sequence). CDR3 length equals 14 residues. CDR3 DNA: TGCAGTGCAAGAGAGGGACCCCAAGGGGACGAGCAGTACTTC. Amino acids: CSAREGPQGDEQYF.

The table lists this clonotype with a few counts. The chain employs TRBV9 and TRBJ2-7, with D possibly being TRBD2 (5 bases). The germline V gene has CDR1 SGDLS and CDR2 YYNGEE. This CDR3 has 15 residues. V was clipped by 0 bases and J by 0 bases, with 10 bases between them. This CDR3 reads CASSVEAASSYEQYF. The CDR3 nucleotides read TGTGCCAGCAGCGTAGAAGCGGCAAGCTCCTACGAGCAGTACTTC.